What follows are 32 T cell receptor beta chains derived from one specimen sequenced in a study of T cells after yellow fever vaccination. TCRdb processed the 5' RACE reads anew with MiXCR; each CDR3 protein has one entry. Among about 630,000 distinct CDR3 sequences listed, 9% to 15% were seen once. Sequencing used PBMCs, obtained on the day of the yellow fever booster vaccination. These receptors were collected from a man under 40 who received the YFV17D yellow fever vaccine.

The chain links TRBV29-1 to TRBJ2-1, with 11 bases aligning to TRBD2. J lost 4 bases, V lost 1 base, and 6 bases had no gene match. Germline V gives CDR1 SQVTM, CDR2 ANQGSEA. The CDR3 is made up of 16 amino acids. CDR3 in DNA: TGCAGCGTTGAAGTCCCCGGGACTAGCGGTTACAATGAGCAGTTCTTC. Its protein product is CSVEVPGTSGYNEQFF.

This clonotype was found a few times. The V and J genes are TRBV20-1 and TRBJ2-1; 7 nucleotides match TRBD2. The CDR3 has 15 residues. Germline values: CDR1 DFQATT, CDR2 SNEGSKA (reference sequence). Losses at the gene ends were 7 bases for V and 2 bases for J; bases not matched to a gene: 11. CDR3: CSVLTLGRAYNEQFF. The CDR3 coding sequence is TGCAGTGTCCTGACGCTAGGGAGGGCCTACAATGAGCAGTTCTTC.

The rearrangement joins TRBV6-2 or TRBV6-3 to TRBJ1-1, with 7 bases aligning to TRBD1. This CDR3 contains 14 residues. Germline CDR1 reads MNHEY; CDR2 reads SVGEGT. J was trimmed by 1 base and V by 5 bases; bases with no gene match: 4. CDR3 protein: CASSKGQTNTEAFF. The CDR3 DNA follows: TGTGCCAGCAGTAAGGGACAGACGAACACTGAAGCTTTCTTT.

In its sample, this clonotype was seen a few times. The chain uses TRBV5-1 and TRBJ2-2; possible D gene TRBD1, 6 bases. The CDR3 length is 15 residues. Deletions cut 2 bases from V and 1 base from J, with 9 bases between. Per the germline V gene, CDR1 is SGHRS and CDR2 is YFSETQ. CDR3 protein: CASSFGTQNTGELFF. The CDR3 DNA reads TGCGCCAGCAGCTTTGGGACACAGAACACCGGGGAGCTGTTTTTT.

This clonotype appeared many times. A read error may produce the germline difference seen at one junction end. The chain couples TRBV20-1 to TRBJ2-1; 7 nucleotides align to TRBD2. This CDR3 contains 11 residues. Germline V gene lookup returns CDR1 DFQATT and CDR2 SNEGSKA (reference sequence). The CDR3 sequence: CSASRRGSLSF. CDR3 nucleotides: TGCAGTGCTAGTCGTCGCGGGAGCCTGAGCTTC.

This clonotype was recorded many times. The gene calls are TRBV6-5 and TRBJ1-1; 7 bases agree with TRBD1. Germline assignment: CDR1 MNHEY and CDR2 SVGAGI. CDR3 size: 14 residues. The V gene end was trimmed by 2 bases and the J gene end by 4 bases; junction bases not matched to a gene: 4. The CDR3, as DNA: TGTGCCAGCAGTTACCGCGCAGGGGGCACTGAAGCTTTCTTT. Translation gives CASSYRAGGTEAFF.

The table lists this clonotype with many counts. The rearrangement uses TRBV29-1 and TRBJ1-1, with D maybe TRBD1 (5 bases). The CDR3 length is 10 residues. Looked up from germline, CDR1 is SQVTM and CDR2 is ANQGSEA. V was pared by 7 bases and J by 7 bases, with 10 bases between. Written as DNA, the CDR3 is TGCAGCGCAGCAACAGGTGAAGCTTTCTTT. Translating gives CSAATGEAFF.

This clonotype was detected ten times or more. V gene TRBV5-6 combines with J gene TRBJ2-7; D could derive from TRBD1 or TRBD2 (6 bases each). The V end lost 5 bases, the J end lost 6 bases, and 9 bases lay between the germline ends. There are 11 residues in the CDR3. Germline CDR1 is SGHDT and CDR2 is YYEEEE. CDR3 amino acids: CASRGGLEQYF. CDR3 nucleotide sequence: TGTGCCAGCAGGGGGGGCCTCGAGCAGTACTTC.

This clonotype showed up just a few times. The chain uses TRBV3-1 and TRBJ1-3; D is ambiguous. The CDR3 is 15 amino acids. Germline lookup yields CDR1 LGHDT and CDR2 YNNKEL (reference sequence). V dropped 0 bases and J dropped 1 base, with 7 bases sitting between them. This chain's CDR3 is CASSQDVLSGNTIYF. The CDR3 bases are TGTGCCAGCAGCCAAGACGTCCTTTCTGGAAACACCATATATTTT.

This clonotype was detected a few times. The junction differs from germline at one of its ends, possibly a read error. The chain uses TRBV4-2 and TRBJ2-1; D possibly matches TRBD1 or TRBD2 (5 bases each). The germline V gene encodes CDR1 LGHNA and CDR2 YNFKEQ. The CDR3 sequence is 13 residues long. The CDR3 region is CASSPPPPGPPRF. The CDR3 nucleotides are TGTGCCAGCAGCCCGCCCCCTCCGGGACCACCGAGGTTC.

For the CDR3, the DNA is TGTGCCAGCAGCCGAGGGACAGCGGGGTCCTACGAGCAGTACTTC. This gives the protein CASSRGTAGSYEQYF. The V gene is TRBV3-1, the J gene TRBJ2-7; D may match TRBD1 or TRBD2 (7 bases each). Trimming left V 4 bases short and J 1 base short, with 14 bases between. CDR3 size: 15 residues. Germline loops: CDR1 LGHDT, CDR2 YNNKEL (reference sequence).

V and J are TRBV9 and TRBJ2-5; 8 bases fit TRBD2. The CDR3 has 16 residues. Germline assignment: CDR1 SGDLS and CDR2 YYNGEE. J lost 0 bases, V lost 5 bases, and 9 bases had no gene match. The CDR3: CASSKGVAGYQETQYF. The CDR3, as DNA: TGTGCCAGCAGTAAAGGGGTAGCGGGGTACCAAGAGACCCAGTACTTC.

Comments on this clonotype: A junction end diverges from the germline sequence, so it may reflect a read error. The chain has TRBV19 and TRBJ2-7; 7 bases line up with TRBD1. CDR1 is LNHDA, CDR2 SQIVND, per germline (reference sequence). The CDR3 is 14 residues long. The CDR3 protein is CTSSEAGTVYEQYF. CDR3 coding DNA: TGTACCAGTAGTGAAGCCGGGACAGTCTACGAGCAGTACTTC. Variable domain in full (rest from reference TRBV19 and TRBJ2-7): DGGITQSPKYLFRKEGQNVTLSCEQNLNHDAMYWYRQDPGQGLRLIYYSQIVNDFQKGDIAEGYSVSREKKESFPLTVTSAQKNPTAFYLCTSSEAGTVYEQYFGPGTRLTVT.

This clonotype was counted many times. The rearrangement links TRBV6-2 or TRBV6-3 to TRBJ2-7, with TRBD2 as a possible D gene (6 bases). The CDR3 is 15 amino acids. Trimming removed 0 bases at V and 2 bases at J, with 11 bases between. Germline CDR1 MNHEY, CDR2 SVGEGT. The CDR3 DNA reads TGTGCCAGCAGTTACTCGCCTAGCGCACCCTACGAGCAGTACTTC. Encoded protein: CASSYSPSAPYEQYF.

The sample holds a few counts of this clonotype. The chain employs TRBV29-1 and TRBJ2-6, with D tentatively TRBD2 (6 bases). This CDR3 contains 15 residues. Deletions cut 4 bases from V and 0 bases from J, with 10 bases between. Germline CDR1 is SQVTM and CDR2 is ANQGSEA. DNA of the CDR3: TGCAGCGTTGTGGAGGGATACTCTGGGGCCAACGTCCTGACTTTC. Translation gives CSVVEGYSGANVLTF.

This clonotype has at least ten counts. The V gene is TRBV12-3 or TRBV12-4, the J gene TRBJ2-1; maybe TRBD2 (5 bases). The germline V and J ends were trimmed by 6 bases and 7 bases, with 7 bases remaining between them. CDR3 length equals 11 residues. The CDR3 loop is CASRQRNEQFF. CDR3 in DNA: TGTGCCAGCAGACAGCGGAATGAGCAGTTCTTC.

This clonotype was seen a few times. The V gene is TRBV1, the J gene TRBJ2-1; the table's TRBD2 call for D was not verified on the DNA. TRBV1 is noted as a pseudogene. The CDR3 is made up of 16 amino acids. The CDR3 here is CTSRPPGLAEYNEQFF. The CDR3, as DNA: TGCACCAGCAGACCTCCGGGACTAGCGGAATACAATGAGCAGTTCTTC.

This CDR3 reads CASNFEWGRSYGYTF. CDR3 DNA sequence: TGTGCCAGCAACTTTGAGTGGGGGCGCAGCTATGGCTACACCTTC. The rearrangement joins TRBV5-6 to TRBJ1-2; tentative D call: TRBD1 (6 bases). Germline-derived CDR1 and CDR2 are SGHDT and YYEEEE. The V end lost 6 bases, the J end lost 4 bases, and 19 bases lay between the germline ends. This CDR3 has 15 residues.

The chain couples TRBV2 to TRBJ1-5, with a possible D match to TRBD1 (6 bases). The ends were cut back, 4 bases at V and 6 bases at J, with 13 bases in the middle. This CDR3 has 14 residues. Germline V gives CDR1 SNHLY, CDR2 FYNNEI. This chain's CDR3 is CASSGDRGTQPQHF. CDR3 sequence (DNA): TGTGCCAGCAGTGGGGATAGGGGGACTCAGCCCCAGCATTTT. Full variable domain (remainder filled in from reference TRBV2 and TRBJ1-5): EPEVTQTPSHQVTQMGQEVILRCVPISNHLYFYWYRQILGQKVEFLVSFYNNEISEKSEIFDDQFSVERPDGSNFTLKIRSTKLEDSAMYFCASSGDRGTQPQHFGDGTRLSIL.

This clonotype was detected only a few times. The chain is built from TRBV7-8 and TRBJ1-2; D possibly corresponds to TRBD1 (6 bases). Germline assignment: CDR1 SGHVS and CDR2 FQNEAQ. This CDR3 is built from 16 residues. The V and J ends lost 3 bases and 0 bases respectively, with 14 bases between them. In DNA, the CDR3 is TGTGCCAGCAGCTTTAGAGGGGGGCCGTCTAACTATGGCTACACCTTC. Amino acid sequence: CASSFRGGPSNYGYTF.

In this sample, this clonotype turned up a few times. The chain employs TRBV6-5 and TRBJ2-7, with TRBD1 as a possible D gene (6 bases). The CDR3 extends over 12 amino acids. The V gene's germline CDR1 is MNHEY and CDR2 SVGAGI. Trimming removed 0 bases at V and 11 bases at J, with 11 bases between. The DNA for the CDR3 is TGTGCCAGCAGTTACTCGAGGGGGAAAAAGTACTTC. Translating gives CASSYSRGKKYF.

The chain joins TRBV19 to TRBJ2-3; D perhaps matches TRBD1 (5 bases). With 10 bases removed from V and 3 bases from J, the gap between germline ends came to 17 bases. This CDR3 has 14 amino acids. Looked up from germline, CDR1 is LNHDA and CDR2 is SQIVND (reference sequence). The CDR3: CATRSPGWTDTQYF. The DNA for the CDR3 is TGTGCCACCCGGAGTCCAGGGTGGACAGATACGCAGTATTTT.

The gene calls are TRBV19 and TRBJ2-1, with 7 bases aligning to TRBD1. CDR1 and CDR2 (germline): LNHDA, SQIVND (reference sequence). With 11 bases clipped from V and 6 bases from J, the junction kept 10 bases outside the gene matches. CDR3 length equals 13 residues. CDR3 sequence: CAASGTASNEQFF. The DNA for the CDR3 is TGTGCCGCCTCCGGGACAGCTAGCAATGAGCAGTTCTTC.

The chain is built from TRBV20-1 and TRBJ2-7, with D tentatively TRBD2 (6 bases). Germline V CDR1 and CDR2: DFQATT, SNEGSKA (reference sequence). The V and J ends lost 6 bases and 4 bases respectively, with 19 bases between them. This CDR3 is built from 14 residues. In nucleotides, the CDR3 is TGCAGTGCGAGTAAGGGAGGAAAGCAATACGAGCAGTACTTC. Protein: CSASKGGKQYEQYF.

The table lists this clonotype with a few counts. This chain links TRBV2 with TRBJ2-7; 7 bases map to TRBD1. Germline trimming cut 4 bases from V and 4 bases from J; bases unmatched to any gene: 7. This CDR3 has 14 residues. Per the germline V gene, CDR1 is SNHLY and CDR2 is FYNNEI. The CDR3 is CASSARQGIYEQYF. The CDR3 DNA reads TGTGCCAGCAGTGCTAGACAGGGAATTTACGAGCAGTACTTC.

CDR3 region: CASSYLGSGETQYF. CDR3 in DNA: TGCGCCAGCAGCTATCTGGGCAGTGGGGAGACCCAGTACTTC. The chain couples TRBV4-3 to TRBJ2-5, with D uncertain. Germline CDR1 is LGHNA and CDR2 is YSLEER. With 5 bases removed from V and 5 bases from J, the gap between germline ends came to 15 bases. The CDR3 has 14 residues.

CDR3 region: CSARVKESTYEQYF. The CDR3 region has the DNA TGCAGTGCTAGAGTGAAGGAGTCCACCTACGAGCAGTACTTC. The chain combines TRBV20-1 with TRBJ2-7; D uncertain. The CDR3 loop spans 14 amino acids. Trimming removed 1 base at V and 2 bases at J, with 12 bases between. CDR1 and CDR2 (germline): DFQATT, SNEGSKA (reference sequence).

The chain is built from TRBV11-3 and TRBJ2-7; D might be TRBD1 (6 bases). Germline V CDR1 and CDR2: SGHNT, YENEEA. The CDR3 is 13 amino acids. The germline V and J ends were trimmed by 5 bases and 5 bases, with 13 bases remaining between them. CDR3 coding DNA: TGTGCCAGCAGCCCTCAGACAGGTGACGAGCAGTACTTC. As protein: CASSPQTGDEQYF.

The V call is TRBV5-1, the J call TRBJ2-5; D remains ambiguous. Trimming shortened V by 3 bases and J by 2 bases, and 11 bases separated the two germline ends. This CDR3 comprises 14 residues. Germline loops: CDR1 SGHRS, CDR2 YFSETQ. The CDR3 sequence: CASSSRPEQETQYF. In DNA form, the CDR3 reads TGCGCCAGCAGCTCCAGGCCAGAGCAAGAGACCCAGTACTTC. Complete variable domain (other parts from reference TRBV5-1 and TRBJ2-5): KAGVTQTPRYLIKTRGQQVTLSCSPISGHRSVSWYQQTPGQGLQFLFEYFSETQRNKGNFPGRFSGRQFSNSRSEMNVSTLELGDSALYLCASSSRPEQETQYFGPGTRLLVL.

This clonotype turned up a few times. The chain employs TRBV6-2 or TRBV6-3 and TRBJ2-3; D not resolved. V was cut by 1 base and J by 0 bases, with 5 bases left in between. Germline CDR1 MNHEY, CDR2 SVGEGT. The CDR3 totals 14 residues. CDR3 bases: TGTGCCAGCAGTTACTTTGCCAGCACAGATACGCAGTATTTT. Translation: CASSYFASTDTQYF.

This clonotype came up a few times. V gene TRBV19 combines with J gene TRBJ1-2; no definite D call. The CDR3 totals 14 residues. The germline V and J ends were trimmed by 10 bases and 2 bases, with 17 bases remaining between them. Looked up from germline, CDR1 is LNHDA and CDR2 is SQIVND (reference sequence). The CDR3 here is CATKDRLGNYGYTF. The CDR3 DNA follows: TGTGCCACCAAGGACCGTCTCGGGAACTATGGCTACACCTTC.

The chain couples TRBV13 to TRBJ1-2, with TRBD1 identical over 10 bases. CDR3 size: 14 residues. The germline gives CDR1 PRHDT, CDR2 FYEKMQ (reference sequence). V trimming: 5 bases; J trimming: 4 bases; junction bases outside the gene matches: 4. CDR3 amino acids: CASSTGQGLYGYTF. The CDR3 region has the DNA TGTGCCAGCAGCACGGGACAGGGGCTCTATGGCTACACCTTC.